These T cell receptor beta chains were read from a single sample in a study of CD8+ T cells in alopecia areata. Profiling relied on immunoSEQ multiplex PCR, and the TCRdb table lists in-frame clones only, not all of them. The data show 180,000 or so clones, 50% to 70% seen once. Here the sequenced sample was CD4+ T cells sorted from blood, taken at week 0. The receptors stem from a human donor with alopecia areata. CDR3s include the opening cysteine and the closing phenylalanine or tryptophan. Each record gives: CDR3 protein, CDR3 DNA, clone size, V gene, D gene, J gene, CDR3 length. The D gene is left open where the match is weak. Size values are once, few and many counts, or a class for expanded clones, and some rows have none.

cdr3_aa: CASSHTSDGTEAFF; cdr3_nt: TGTGCCAGCAGCCATACGTCGGATGGGACTGAAGCTTTCTTT; clone_size: many; v_call: TRBV7-9; d_call: -; j_call: TRBJ1-1; cdr3_length: 14
cdr3_aa: CASTDNTGTYGYTF; cdr3_nt: TGTGCCAGCACCGATAATACAGGGACCTATGGCTACACCTTC; clone_size: few; v_call: TRBV6-1; d_call: -; j_call: TRBJ1-2; cdr3_length: 14
cdr3_aa: CASSEPTNEQFF; cdr3_nt: TGTGCCAGCAGTGAACCTACGAATGAGCAGTTCTTC; clone_size: few; v_call: TRBV2; d_call: -; j_call: TRBJ2-1; cdr3_length: 12
cdr3_aa: CASSQAMGEQFF; cdr3_nt: TGCGCCAGCAGCCAAGCAATGGGTGAGCAGTTCTTC; clone_size: once; v_call: TRBV4-3; d_call: -; j_call: TRBJ2-1; cdr3_length: 12
cdr3_aa: CSVGQLVANTEAFF; cdr3_nt: TGCAGCGTTGGTCAACTGGTGGCGAACACTGAAGCTTTCTTT; clone_size: few; v_call: TRBV29-1; d_call: -; j_call: TRBJ1-1; cdr3_length: 14
cdr3_aa: CAWAPRGPRRGKLFF; cdr3_nt: TGTGCCTGGGCCCCCCGAGGACCTCGGCGGGGGAAACTGTTTTTT; clone_size: -; v_call: TRBV30; d_call: -; j_call: TRBJ1-4; cdr3_length: 15
cdr3_aa: CSVTAGGASSEQFF; cdr3_nt: TGCAGCGTCACAGCGGGGGGGGCCTCAAGTGAGCAGTTCTTC; clone_size: few; v_call: TRBV29-1; d_call: TRBD2; j_call: TRBJ2-1; cdr3_length: 14
cdr3_aa: CASSPNSGGYTDTQYF; cdr3_nt: TGCGCCAGCAGCCCAAATAGTGGGGGGTACACAGATACGCAGTATTTT; clone_size: -; v_call: TRBV4-3; d_call: -; j_call: TRBJ2-3; cdr3_length: 16
cdr3_aa: CALLTGIGSPLHF; cdr3_nt: TGTGCCCTACTGACAGGGATAGGATCACCCCTCCACTTT; clone_size: few; v_call: TRBV7-2; d_call: TRBD1; j_call: TRBJ1-6; cdr3_length: 13
cdr3_aa: CASSLDSGGTHF; cdr3_nt: TGTGCCAGCAGCTTAGATTCTGGCGGGACCCACTTT; clone_size: -; v_call: TRBV11-2; d_call: -; j_call: TRBJ1-6; cdr3_length: 12
cdr3_aa: CSAGRASYEQYF; cdr3_nt: TGCAGCGCCGGGCGGGCCAGCTACGAGCAGTACTTC; clone_size: -; v_call: TRBV29-1; d_call: -; j_call: TRBJ2-7; cdr3_length: 12
cdr3_aa: CSVKTGANTEAFF; cdr3_nt: TGCAGCGTAAAGACAGGGGCGAACACTGAAGCTTTCTTT; clone_size: -; v_call: TRBV29-1; d_call: TRBD1; j_call: TRBJ1-1; cdr3_length: 13
cdr3_aa: CSVGPDAAFF; cdr3_nt: TGCAGCGTTGGTCCCGACGCGGCTTTCTTT; clone_size: -; v_call: TRBV29-1; d_call: -; j_call: TRBJ1-1; cdr3_length: 10
cdr3_aa: CASSRRSGTSGGPRIRGDYNEQFF; cdr3_nt: TGCGCCAGCAGCCGGCGGTCCGGGACTAGCGGGGGCCCGAGAATTAGGGGAGATTACAATGAGCAGTTCTTC; clone_size: -; v_call: TRBV5-1; d_call: TRBD2; j_call: TRBJ2-1; cdr3_length: 24
cdr3_aa: CSVARTGGSNTEAFF; cdr3_nt: TGCAGCGTAGCTAGGACAGGGGGATCGAACACTGAAGCTTTCTTT; clone_size: few; v_call: TRBV29-1; d_call: TRBD1; j_call: TRBJ1-1; cdr3_length: 15
cdr3_aa: CASSQVTGYSTDTQYF; cdr3_nt: TGCGCCAGCAGCCAAGTGACAGGGTATAGCACAGATACGCAGTATTTT; clone_size: -; v_call: TRBV4-3; d_call: TRBD1; j_call: TRBJ2-3; cdr3_length: 16
cdr3_aa: CASSIQGTNQPQHF; cdr3_nt: TGTGCCAGTAGTATACAGGGTACCAATCAGCCCCAGCATTTT; clone_size: -; v_call: TRBV19; d_call: -; j_call: TRBJ1-5; cdr3_length: 14
cdr3_aa: CASSPNAASGASYNEQFF; cdr3_nt: TGTGCCAGCAGCCCAAACGCAGCGAGCGGGGCCTCCTACAATGAGCAGTTCTTC; clone_size: -; v_call: TRBV7-3; d_call: TRBD2; j_call: TRBJ2-1; cdr3_length: 18
cdr3_aa: CSVELGGTGANVLTF; cdr3_nt: TGCAGCGTTGAATTAGGGGGGACTGGGGCCAACGTCCTGACTTTC; clone_size: -; v_call: TRBV29-1; d_call: -; j_call: TRBJ2-6; cdr3_length: 15
cdr3_aa: CSVQAAQETQYF; cdr3_nt: TGCAGCGTTCAAGCGGCCCAAGAGACCCAGTACTTC; clone_size: few; v_call: TRBV29-1; d_call: -; j_call: TRBJ2-5; cdr3_length: 12
cdr3_aa: CASSESGGDQPQHF; cdr3_nt: TGCGCCAGCAGTGAGTCGGGTGGGGATCAGCCCCAGCATTTT; clone_size: -; v_call: TRBV10-2; d_call: -; j_call: TRBJ1-5; cdr3_length: 14
cdr3_aa: CASSLAGGETQYF; cdr3_nt: TGTGCCAGCAGCTTAGCGGGGGGAGAGACCCAGTACTTC; clone_size: few; v_call: TRBV7-9; d_call: -; j_call: TRBJ2-5; cdr3_length: 13
cdr3_aa: CSVTRGTGANVLTF; cdr3_nt: TGCAGCGTTACTCGCGGGACTGGGGCCAACGTCCTGACTTTC; clone_size: -; v_call: TRBV29-1; d_call: -; j_call: TRBJ2-6; cdr3_length: 14
cdr3_aa: CASSSGESGNQPQHF; cdr3_nt: TGTGCCAGCAGCTCCGGAGAAAGTGGCAATCAGCCCCAGCATTTT; clone_size: -; v_call: TRBV6-5; d_call: -; j_call: TRBJ1-5; cdr3_length: 15
cdr3_aa: CASSVDFGELFF; cdr3_nt: TGTGCCAGCAGCGTAGACTTTGGGGAGCTGTTTTTT; clone_size: -; v_call: TRBV9; d_call: -; j_call: TRBJ2-2; cdr3_length: 12
cdr3_aa: CASSPPGGSSGANVLTF; cdr3_nt: TGTGCCAGCTCACCACCAGGAGGGAGCTCTGGGGCCAACGTCCTGACTTTC; clone_size: -; v_call: TRBV18; d_call: -; j_call: TRBJ2-6; cdr3_length: 17
cdr3_aa: CSVSESPNQPQHF; cdr3_nt: TGCAGCGTCAGTGAGTCCCCAAATCAGCCCCAGCATTTT; clone_size: -; v_call: TRBV29-1; d_call: -; j_call: TRBJ1-5; cdr3_length: 13
cdr3_aa: CASSLGLAGTDTQYF; cdr3_nt: TGTGCCAGCAGCTTAGGGCTAGCGGGGACAGATACGCAGTATTTT; clone_size: -; v_call: TRBV7-7; d_call: TRBD2; j_call: TRBJ2-3; cdr3_length: 15
cdr3_aa: CAWSVRGYGYTF; cdr3_nt: TGTGCCTGGAGTGTACGAGGTTATGGCTACACCTTC; clone_size: -; v_call: TRBV30; d_call: -; j_call: TRBJ1-2; cdr3_length: 12